This paragraph reports one T cell receptor (beta chain). Cohorts were determined from participant-reported clinical history. This sample is drawn from a study of blood T cell repertoires in COVID-19. Study-level information: Some COVID-19 samples were acute and others convalescent; all came from the United States, Italy and Spain.

Sequenced by immunoSEQ multiplex PCR; TCRdb stores in-frame clones only, minus some. The table has about 400,000 clones, under 90% seen once. The sample consisted of PBMCs or T cells enriched from blood (not recorded which). This clonotype was sampled from a young woman who had recovered from COVID-19.

CDR3 amino acids: CASSQAVRATEAFF. The CDR3 DNA is TGTGCCAGCAGCCAAGCCGTGCGGGCCACTGAAGCTTTCTTT. The rearrangement uses TRBV3-1 (or the pseudogene TRBV3-2) and TRBJ1-1; unclear D gene. Deletions cut 1 base from V and 4 bases from J, with 10 bases between. CDR1 is LGHDT and CDR2 is YNNKEL in the germline V gene (reference sequence). The CDR3 sequence is 14 residues long.